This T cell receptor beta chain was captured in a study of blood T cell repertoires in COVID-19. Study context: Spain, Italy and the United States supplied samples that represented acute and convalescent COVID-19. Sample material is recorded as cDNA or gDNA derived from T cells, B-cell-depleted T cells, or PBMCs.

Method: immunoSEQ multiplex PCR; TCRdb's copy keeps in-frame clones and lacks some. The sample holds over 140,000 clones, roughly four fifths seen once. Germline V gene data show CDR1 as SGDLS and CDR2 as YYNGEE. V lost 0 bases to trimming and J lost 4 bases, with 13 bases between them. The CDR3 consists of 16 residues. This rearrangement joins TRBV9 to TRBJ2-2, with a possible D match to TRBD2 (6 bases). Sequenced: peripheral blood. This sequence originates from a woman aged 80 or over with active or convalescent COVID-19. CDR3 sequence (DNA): TGTGCCAGCAGCGTAGGGGTTCCTAGCGCCACCGGGGAGCTGTTTTTT. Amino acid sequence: CASSVGVPSATGELFF.